One T cell receptor beta chain is described in this entry. What it recognizes is unknown. The record originates from a study of T cells in localized non-small cell lung cancer. Study-level findings and limits: A median approximately 53 of the top 100 tumor clones appeared in adjacent lung. T cell clonality was highest in uninvolved adjacent lung, above tumor.

Generated by immunoSEQ multiplex PCR, the TCRdb table keeps only in-frame clones and is missing some. This sample has 9,500 to 10,000 clones, with about 90% found just once. Germline V CDR1 and CDR2: MDHEN, SYDVKM. There are 17 residues in the CDR3. Trimming shortened V by 6 bases and J by 0 bases, and 19 bases separated the two germline ends. This chain uses TRBV28 with TRBJ2-3; either TRBD1 or TRBD2 may supply D (5 bases each). This specimen was peripheral blood, taken before any cancer treatment. This clonotype originated in a male donor aged 60 or over with stage III squamous cell lung carcinoma. The CDR3 region is CASSPPLPGPSTDTQYF. The CDR3 DNA follows: TGTGCCAGCAGCCCCCCCTTGCCGGGACCTAGCACAGATACGCAGTATTTT.